This T cell receptor beta chain is drawn from a study of T cell responses to AZD1222 COVID-19 vaccine. TCRdb's table, derived via immunoSEQ multiplex PCR, lists solely in-frame clones and lacks some. The data show 150,000 to 190,000 clones, about 90% seen once. CDR1 is MNHEY, CDR2 SVGAGI, per germline. The CDR3 loop spans 15 amino acids. Losses at the gene ends were 5 bases for V and 6 bases for J; bases not matched to a gene: 12. This sequence joins TRBV6-5 and TRBJ2-7, with 8 bases that match TRBD1. The sequencing here drew on peripheral blood, taken 28 days after the second AZD1222 dose. This TCR was recovered from an adult who received the AZD1222 COVID-19 vaccine. The CDR3 coding sequence is TGTGCCAGCAGTCCCGGATTTACAGGGGGGACCGAGCAGTACTTC. Protein: CASSPGFTGGTEQYF.